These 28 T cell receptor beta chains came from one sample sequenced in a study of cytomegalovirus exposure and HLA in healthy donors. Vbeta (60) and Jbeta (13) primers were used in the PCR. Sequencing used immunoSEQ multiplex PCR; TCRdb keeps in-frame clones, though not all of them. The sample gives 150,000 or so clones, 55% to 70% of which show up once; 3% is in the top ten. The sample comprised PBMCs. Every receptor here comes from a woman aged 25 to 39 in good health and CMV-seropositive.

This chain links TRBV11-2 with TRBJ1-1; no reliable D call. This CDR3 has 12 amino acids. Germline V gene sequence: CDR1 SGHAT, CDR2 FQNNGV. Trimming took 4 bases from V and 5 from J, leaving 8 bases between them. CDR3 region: CASSSARTEAFF. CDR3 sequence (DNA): TGTGCCAGCAGCTCGGCCAGGACTGAAGCTTTCTTT.

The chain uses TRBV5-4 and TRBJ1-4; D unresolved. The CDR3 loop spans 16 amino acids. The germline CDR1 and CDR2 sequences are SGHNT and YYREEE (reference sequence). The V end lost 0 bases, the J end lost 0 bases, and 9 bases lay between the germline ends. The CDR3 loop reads CASSLATEATNEKLFF. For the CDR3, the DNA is TGTGCCAGCAGCTTGGCCACAGAAGCAACTAATGAAAAACTGTTTTTT.

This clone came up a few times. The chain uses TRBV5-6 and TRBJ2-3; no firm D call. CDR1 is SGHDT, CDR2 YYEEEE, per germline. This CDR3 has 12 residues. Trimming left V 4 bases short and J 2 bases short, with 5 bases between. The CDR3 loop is CASSPSTDTQYF. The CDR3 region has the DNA TGTGCCAGCAGCCCTTCCACAGATACGCAGTATTTT.

The CDR3 DNA follows: TGTGCCAGCAGCTTAGACCTGAGATACAATGAGCAGTTCTTC. This translates into CASSLDLRYNEQFF. The chain joins TRBV11-2 to TRBJ2-1; D gene ambiguous. In germline, CDR1 is SGHAT, CDR2 FQNNGV. V shed 0 bases and J shed 4 bases, with 7 bases lying between them. The CDR3 totals 14 residues.

CDR3: CASSQVPFEKLFF. In DNA, the CDR3 is TGCGCCAGCAGCCAAGTTCCCTTTGAAAAACTGTTTTTT. This chain joins TRBV4-1 and TRBJ1-4; D gene uncertain. V lost 1 base and J lost 7, with 7 bases in between. This CDR3 region has 13 residues. From germline, CDR1 is MGHRA and CDR2 YSYEKL.

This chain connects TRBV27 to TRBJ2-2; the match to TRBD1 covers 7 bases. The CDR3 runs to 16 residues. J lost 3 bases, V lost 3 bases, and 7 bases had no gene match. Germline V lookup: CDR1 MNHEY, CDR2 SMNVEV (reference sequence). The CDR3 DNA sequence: TGTGCCAGCAGTTTGAAAGGGGGCCTACACACCGGGGAGCTGTTTTTT. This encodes CASSLKGGLHTGELFF.

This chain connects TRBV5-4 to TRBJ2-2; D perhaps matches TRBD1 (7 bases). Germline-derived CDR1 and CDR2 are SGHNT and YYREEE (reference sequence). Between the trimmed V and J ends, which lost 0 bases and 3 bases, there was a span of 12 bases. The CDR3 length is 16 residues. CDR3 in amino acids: CASSLGGRGDTGELFF. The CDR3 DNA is TGTGCCAGCAGCTTGGGAGGCAGGGGGGACACCGGGGAGCTGTTTTTT.

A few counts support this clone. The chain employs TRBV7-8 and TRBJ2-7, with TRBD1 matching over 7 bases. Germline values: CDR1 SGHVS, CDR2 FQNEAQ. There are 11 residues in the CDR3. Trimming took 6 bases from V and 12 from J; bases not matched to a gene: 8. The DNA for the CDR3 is TGTGCCAGCAGTTATAAGACAGGGCCGTACTTC. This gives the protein CASSYKTGPYF. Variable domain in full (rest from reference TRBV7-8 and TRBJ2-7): GAGVSQSPRYKVAKRGQDVALRCDPISGHVSLFWYQQALGQGPEFLTYFQNEAQLDKSGLPSDRFFAERPEGSVSTLKIQRTQQEDSAVYLCASSYKTGPYFGPGTRLTVT.

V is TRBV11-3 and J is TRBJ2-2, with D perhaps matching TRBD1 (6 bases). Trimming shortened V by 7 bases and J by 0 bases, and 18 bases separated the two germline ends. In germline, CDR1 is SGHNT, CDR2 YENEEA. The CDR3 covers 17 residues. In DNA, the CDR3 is TGTGCCAGCAACCCTAATAGCTGGACAGCGAACACCGGGGAGCTGTTTTTT. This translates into CASNPNSWTANTGELFF.

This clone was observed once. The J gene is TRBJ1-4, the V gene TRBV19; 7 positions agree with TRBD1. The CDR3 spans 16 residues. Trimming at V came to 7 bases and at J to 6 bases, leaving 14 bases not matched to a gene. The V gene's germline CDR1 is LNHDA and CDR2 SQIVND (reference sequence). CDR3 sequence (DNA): TGTGCCAGTATGGGTACCCTCGGGACAGCCCATGAAAAACTGTTTTTT. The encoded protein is CASMGTLGTAHEKLFF.

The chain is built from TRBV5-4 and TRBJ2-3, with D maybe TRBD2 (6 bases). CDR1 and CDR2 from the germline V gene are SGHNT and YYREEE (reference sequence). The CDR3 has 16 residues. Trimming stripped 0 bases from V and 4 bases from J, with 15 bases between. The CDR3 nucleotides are TGTGCCAGCAGCTTGGAGGTGGGGGGAGAGGCAGATACGCAGTATTTT. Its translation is CASSLEVGGEADTQYF.

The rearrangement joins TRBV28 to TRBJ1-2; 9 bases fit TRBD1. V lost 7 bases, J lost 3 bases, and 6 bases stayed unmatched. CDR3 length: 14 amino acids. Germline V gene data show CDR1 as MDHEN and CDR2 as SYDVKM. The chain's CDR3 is CASTMGQGHYGYTF. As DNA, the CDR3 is TGTGCCAGCACTATGGGACAGGGCCACTATGGCTACACCTTC.

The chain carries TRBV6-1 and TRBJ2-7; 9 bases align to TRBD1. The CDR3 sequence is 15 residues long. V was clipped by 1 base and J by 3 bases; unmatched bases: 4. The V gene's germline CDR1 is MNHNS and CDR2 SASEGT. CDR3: CASSEVVTGGYEQYF. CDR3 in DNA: TGTGCCAGCAGTGAAGTAGTGACAGGGGGCTACGAGCAGTACTTC.

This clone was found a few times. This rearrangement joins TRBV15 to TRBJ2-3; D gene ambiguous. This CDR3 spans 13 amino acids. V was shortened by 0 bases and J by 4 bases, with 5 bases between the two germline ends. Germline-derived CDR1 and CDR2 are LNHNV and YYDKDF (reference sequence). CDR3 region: CATSRDIPDTQYF. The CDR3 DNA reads TGTGCCACCAGCAGAGATATTCCAGATACGCAGTATTTT.

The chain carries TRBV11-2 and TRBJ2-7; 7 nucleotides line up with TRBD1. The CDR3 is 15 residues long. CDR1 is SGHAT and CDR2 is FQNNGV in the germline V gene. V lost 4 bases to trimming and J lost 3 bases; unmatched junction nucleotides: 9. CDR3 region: CASSSNRGRNYEQYF. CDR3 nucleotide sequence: TGTGCCAGCAGCTCCAACAGGGGCCGGAACTACGAGCAGTACTTC.

The CDR3 here is CASSHTAGGTTDTQYF. The CDR3 nucleotides are TGTGCCAGCAGCCATACAGCGGGGGGGACGACAGATACGCAGTATTTT. The chain carries TRBV4-2 and TRBJ2-3; TRBD2 matches 10 bases. This CDR3 is built from 16 residues. The V segment lost 3 bases and the J segment 3 bases; nucleotides outside the gene matches: 6. The germline V gene has CDR1 LGHNA and CDR2 YNFKEQ.

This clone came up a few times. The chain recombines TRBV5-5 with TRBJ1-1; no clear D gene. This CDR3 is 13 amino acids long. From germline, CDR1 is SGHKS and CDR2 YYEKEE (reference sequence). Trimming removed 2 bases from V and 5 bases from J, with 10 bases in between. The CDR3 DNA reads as TGTGCCAGCAGCTTTATCGGAGGTACTGAAGCTTTCTTT. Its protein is CASSFIGGTEAFF.

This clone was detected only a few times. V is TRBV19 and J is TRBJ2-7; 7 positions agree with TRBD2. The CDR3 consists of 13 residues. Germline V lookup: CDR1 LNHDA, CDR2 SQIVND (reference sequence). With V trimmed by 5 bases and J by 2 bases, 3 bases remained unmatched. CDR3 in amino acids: CASSSGLAYEQYF. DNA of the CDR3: TGTGCCAGTAGTTCCGGACTAGCCTACGAGCAGTACTTC.

The CDR3 coding sequence is TGTGCCAGCAGTTTCGGCGGAGCCCTCAGCACAGATACGCAGTATTTT. It codes for CASSFGGALSTDTQYF. The chain employs TRBV28 and TRBJ2-3; D is ambiguous. V was shortened by 3 bases and J by 0 bases, with 13 bases between the two germline ends. The germline gives CDR1 MDHEN, CDR2 SYDVKM. The CDR3 is 16 residues long.

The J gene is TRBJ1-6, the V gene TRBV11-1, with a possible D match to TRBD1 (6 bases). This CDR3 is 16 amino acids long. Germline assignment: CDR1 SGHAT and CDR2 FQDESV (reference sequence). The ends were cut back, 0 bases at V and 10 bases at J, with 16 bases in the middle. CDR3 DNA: TGTGCCAGCAGCTTAGCCCCCGACCGCGGGGGCTCACCCCTCCACTTT. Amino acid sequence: CASSLAPDRGGSPLHF.

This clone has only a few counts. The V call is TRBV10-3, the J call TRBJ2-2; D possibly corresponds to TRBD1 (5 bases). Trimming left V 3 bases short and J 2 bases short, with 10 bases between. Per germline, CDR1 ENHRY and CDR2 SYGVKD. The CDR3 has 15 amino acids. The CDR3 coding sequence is TGTGCCATCAGTGACCGCCAGGGAAACACCGGGGAGCTGTTTTTT. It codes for CAISDRQGNTGELFF.

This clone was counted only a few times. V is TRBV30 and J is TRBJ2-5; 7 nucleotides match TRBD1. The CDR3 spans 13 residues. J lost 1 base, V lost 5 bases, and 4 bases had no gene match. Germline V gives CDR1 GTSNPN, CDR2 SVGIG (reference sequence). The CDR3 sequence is CAWCRDSQETQYF. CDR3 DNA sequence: TGTGCCTGGTGCCGGGACAGCCAAGAGACCCAGTACTTC.

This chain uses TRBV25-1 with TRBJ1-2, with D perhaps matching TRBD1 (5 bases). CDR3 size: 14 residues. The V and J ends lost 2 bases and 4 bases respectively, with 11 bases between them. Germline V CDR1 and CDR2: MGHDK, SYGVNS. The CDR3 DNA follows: TGTGCCAGCAGTGAAAGGGCAGGGTCCTATGGCTACACCTTC. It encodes CASSERAGSYGYTF.

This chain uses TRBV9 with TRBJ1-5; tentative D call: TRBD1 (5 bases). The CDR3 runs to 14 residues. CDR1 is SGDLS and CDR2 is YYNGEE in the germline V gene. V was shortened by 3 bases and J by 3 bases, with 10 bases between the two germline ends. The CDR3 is CASSADSFNQPQHF. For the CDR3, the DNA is TGTGCCAGCAGCGCTGACAGTTTCAATCAGCCCCAGCATTTT.

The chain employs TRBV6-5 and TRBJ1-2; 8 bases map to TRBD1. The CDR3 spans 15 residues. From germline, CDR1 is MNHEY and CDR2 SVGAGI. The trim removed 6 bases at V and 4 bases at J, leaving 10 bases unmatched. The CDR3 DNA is TGTGCCAGCAGCCCTACTGGACAGGGAGGCTATGGCTACACCTTC. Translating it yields CASSPTGQGGYGYTF.

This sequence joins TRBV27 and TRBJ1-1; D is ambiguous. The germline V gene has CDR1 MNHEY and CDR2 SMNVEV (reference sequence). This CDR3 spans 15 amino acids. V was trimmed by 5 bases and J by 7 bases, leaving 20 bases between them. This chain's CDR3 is CASSPTIDGWSEAFF. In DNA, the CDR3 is TGTGCCAGCAGTCCAACAATTGATGGATGGAGTGAAGCTTTCTTT.

The CDR3 spells CASSRRRDSNQPQHF. Here the CDR3 DNA reads TGTGCCAGCAGCCGACGACGGGATAGCAATCAGCCCCAGCATTTT. The chain uses TRBV9 and TRBJ1-5; D not resolved. The CDR3 spans 15 residues. Germline CDR1 reads SGDLS; CDR2 reads YYNGEE. Trimming took off 4 bases at V and 0 bases at J, with 11 bases between the two ends.

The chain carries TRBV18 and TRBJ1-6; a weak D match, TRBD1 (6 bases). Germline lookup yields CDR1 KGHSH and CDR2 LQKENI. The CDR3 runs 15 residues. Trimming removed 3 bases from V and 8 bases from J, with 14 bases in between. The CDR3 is CASSPAQGTYSPLHF. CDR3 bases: TGTGCCAGCTCACCGGCTCAGGGGACCTATTCACCCCTCCACTTT.